Following are 4 T cell receptor beta chains from one sample sequenced in a study of CD8 T cells in Susac syndrome. Reverse transcription of about 0.45 to 1 ug RNA was carried out with random hexamers. TCRdb re-analysed the immunoSEQ multiplex PCR reads in MiXCR, keeping a single row per CDR3 protein. The sample carries approximately 94,000 distinct CDR3 sequences, roughly 96% recorded once. Sequenced sample: CD8+ T cells from PBMCs. These receptors all come from a human donor with Susac syndrome.

This clonotype was observed a single time. The genes are TRBV20-1 and TRBJ2-6, with 7 bases matching TRBD1. V was pared by 5 bases and J by 4 bases, with 2 bases of the junction left unmatched. The CDR3 consists of 13 residues. Germline V CDR1 and CDR2: DFQATT, SNEGSKA (reference sequence). The CDR3 bases are TGCAGTGCTGAGGGGGCCGGGGCCAACGTCCTGACTTTC. It is translated as CSAEGAGANVLTF.

As to this clonotype: Compared with germline, one end of the junction differs, possibly owing to a read error. The chain has TRBV12-5 and TRBJ1-4, with 7 bases identical to TRBD1. This CDR3 region has 16 residues. CDR1 is LGHNT, CDR2 FRNRAP, per germline. As DNA, the CDR3 is TGTGCTAGTGGTTTAATGGGGACAGCAACCAATGAAAAACTGTTTTTT. Protein: CASGLMGTATNEKLFF.

In this sample, this clonotype turned up once. The chain is built from TRBV29-1 and TRBJ1-1, with 7 nucleotides matching TRBD1. Trimming cost V 3 bases and J 5 bases; bases outside gene matches: 6. This CDR3 comprises 13 residues. From germline, CDR1 is SQVTM and CDR2 ANQGSEA. The CDR3: CSVDQGGGTEAFF. Here the CDR3 DNA reads TGCAGCGTTGACCAGGGGGGAGGAACTGAAGCTTTCTTT.

The chain combines TRBV14 with TRBJ2-7, with 7 bases matching TRBD1. V trimming: 1 base; J trimming: 3 bases; junction bases outside the gene matches: 6. Looked up from germline, CDR1 is SGHDN and CDR2 is FVKESK. This CDR3 is 15 amino acids long. CDR3 nucleotides: TGTGCCAGCAGCCAAGGAGGGGGCGCAATCTACGAGCAGTACTTC. Residues: CASSQGGGAIYEQYF.